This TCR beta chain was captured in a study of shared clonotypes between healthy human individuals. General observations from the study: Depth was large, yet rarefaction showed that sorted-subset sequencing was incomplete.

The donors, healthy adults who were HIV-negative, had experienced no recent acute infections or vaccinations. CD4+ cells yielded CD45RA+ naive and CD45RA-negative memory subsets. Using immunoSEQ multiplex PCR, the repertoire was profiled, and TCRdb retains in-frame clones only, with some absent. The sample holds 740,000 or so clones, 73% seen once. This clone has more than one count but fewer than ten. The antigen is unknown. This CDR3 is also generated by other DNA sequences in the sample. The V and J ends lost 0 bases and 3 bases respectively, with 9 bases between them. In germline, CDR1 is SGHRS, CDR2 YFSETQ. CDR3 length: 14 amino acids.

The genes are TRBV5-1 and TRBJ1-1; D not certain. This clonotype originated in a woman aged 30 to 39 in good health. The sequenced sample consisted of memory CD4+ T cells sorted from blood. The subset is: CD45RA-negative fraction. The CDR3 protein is CASSLVQEDTEAFF. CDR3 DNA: TGCGCCAGCAGCTTGGTTCAGGAGGACACTGAAGCTTTCTTT.